The clone carrying this TCR beta chain was recorded a few times. The target antigen is unknown. CDR3 size: 19 residues. The V segment lost 3 bases and the J segment 0 bases; nucleotides outside the gene matches: 14. Germline V lookup: CDR1 MNHEY, CDR2 SMNVEV (reference sequence). PCR employed 60 Vbeta and 13 Jbeta primers. Only in-frame clones appear in the TCRdb table, and some are missing; sequencing was by immunoSEQ multiplex PCR. The sample holds tens of thousands of clones, approximately 69% seen once. The record originates from a study of cytomegalovirus exposure and HLA in healthy donors. The study's findings and limits: In a later analysis, HLA-associated TCR beta chains were more clonally expanded than equally common others.

Despite likely unrecorded immune exposures, the donors were nominally healthy at the time of sampling. The material sequenced was PBMCs. The TCR comes from a man in his forties in good health and CMV-seropositive. V usage is TRBV27 and J usage is TRBJ2-7, with 10 nucleotides matching TRBD1. The CDR3 region is CASSFSGTGAPNDSYEQYF. In DNA form, the CDR3 reads TGTGCCAGCAGTTTTAGCGGGACAGGGGCCCCAAACGACTCCTACGAGCAGTACTTC.